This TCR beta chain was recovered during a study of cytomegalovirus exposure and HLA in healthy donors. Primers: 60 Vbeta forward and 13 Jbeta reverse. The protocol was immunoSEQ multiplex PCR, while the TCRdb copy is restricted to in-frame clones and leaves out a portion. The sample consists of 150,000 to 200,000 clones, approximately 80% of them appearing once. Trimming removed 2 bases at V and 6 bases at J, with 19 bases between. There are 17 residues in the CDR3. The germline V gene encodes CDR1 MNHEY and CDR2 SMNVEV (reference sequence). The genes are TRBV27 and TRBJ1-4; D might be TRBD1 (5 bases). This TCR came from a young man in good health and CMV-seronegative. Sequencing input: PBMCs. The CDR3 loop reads CASSLTGRGGGDEKLFF. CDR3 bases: TGTGCCAGCAGTTTAACGGGGCGCGGCGGAGGGGATGAAAAACTGTTTTTT.